Below are 3 T cell receptor beta chains sequenced from a single sample in a study of regulatory T cells in long-lasting Graves disease. Researchers made TCR beta libraries by using iRepertoire HTBI primers and running Arm-PCR on CDR3 regions. One entry per CDR3 protein, called by TCRdb with MiXCR from the multiplex PCR reads. The data contain about 660,000 distinct CDR3 sequences, 30% of them singletons. Time point defined: persistent/refractory GD, antithyroid drugs over 5 years with positive TRAb. PBMC-extracted RNA yielded the TCR library. The sample in question was peripheral blood mononuclear cells (PBMCs), obtained when the disease was refractory, from a patient treated with antithyroid drugs. The receptors were gathered from a female donor with Graves disease.

The chain links TRBV4-2 to TRBJ2-5; 7 bases are shared with TRBD1. Germline V gene sequence: CDR1 LGHNA, CDR2 YNFKEQ. The ends lost 0 bases at V and 5 bases at J; junction bases unmatched: 9. This CDR3 is 16 amino acids long. The CDR3 coding sequence is TGTGCCAGCAGCCAAGATCGGAAGGGGGCGAGGGAGACCCAGTACTTC. It yields the protein CASSQDRKGARETQYF.

At least ten counts were recorded for this clonotype. The V gene is TRBV5-1, the J gene TRBJ1-2; perhaps TRBD1 as D (5 bases). The CDR3 runs 16 residues. CDR1 SGHRS and CDR2 YFSETQ come from the germline V gene. The germline V and J ends were trimmed by 4 bases and 3 bases, with 19 bases remaining between them. This chain's CDR3 is CASSLGFQGMDYGYTF. CDR3 nucleotides: TGCGCCAGCAGCCTAGGATTCCAGGGAATGGACTATGGCTACACCTTC.

There are a few counts of this clonotype. The chain combines TRBV7-3 with TRBJ1-2; no clear D gene. V lost 0 bases and J lost 4, with 15 bases in between. The germline V gene encodes CDR1 SGHTA and CDR2 FQGTGA. The CDR3 extends over 16 amino acids. The CDR3 nucleotides are TGTGCCAGCAGCTTAACGTCGGCGGCTTGGGCCTATGGCTACACCTTC. Translated, it gives CASSLTSAAWAYGYTF.